These 21 T cell receptor beta chains came from one sample sequenced in a study of cytomegalovirus exposure and HLA in healthy donors. The PCR contained 60 Vbeta and 13 Jbeta primers. Profiling relied on immunoSEQ multiplex PCR, and the TCRdb table lists in-frame clones only, not all of them. This table holds around 89,000 clones, approximately 80% found once. The material sequenced was PBMCs. These TCRs come from a middle-aged man in good health and CMV-seronegative.

This chain links TRBV11-2 with TRBJ1-2; TRBD1 might be the D (6 bases). CDR1 SGHAT and CDR2 FQNNGV come from the germline V gene. This CDR3 has 13 amino acids. V was clipped by 5 bases and J by 5 bases, with 12 bases between them. CDR3 amino acids: CASSPRTEYGYTF. In nucleotides, the CDR3 is TGTGCCAGCAGCCCCCGGACAGAATATGGCTACACCTTC.

The gene calls are TRBV28 and TRBJ1-2, with 9 bases identical to TRBD1. V gave up 4 bases and J gave up 8 bases; unmatched junction bases: 8. This CDR3 region has 14 residues. Per the germline V gene, CDR1 is MDHEN and CDR2 is SYDVKM. The CDR3 region is CASSSPGQGWGYTF. As DNA, the CDR3 is TGTGCCAGCAGTTCCCCGGGACAGGGTTGGGGCTACACCTTC.

The CDR3 region is CASSYSTGSYTEAFF. The CDR3 nucleotides read TGTGCCAGCAGTTACTCGACAGGGTCGTACACTGAAGCTTTCTTT. The chain carries TRBV6-5 and TRBJ1-1; 7 nucleotides align to TRBD1. The CDR3 spans 15 residues. CDR1 is MNHEY, CDR2 SVGAGI, per germline. With 0 bases clipped from V and 3 bases from J, the junction kept 4 bases outside the gene matches.

The V call is TRBV11-1, the J call TRBJ2-7; 7 nucleotides align to TRBD1. The CDR3 is made up of 14 amino acids. Germline V gives CDR1 SGHAT, CDR2 FQDESV (reference sequence). J lost 3 bases, V lost 0 bases, and 2 bases had no gene match. CDR3 DNA sequence: TGTGCCAGCAGCTTAGCAGGACAGGACTACGAGCAGTACTTC. Amino acids: CASSLAGQDYEQYF.

This clone is a singleton in its sample. J is TRBJ2-1 and V is TRBV9; TRBD1 aligns across 8 bases. Losses at the gene ends were 1 base for V and 7 bases for J; bases not matched to a gene: 13. Germline V gene lookup returns CDR1 SGDLS and CDR2 YYNGEE. The CDR3 sequence is 17 residues long. The CDR3 reads CASSVSSGRTGRNEQFF. The CDR3 bases are TGTGCCAGCAGCGTAAGCTCCGGACGGACAGGGAGGAATGAGCAGTTCTTC.

The chain carries TRBV5-1 and TRBJ2-1, with a possible D match to TRBD1 (6 bases). The CDR3 extends over 15 amino acids. Germline CDR1 reads SGHRS; CDR2 reads YFSETQ. Trimming cost V 3 bases and J 9 bases, with 19 bases left between them. The DNA of the CDR3 is TGCGCCAGCAGCTCTGGACAGTCTAACGTTGTTGAGCAGTTCTTC. This sequence encodes CASSSGQSNVVEQFF.

CDR3 in amino acids: CASRDGTGANEKLFF. CDR3 nucleotides: TGCGCCAGCCGCGACGGGACAGGGGCTAATGAAAAACTGTTTTTT. The rearrangement links TRBV5-1 to TRBJ1-4; 10 bases are a match to TRBD1. The V segment lost 7 bases and the J segment 3 bases; nucleotides outside the gene matches: 6. CDR1 is SGHRS, CDR2 YFSETQ, per germline. This CDR3 is 15 amino acids long. Based on the CDR3 plus reference TRBV5-1 and TRBJ1-4, the full variable domain is KAGVTQTPRYLIKTRGQQVTLSCSPISGHRSVSWYQQTPGQGLQFLFEYFSETQRNKGNFPGRFSGRQFSNSRSEMNVSTLELGDSALYLCASRDGTGANEKLFFGSGTQLSVL.

This chain uses TRBV5-1 with TRBJ1-1; no reliable D call. Germline V CDR1 and CDR2: SGHRS, YFSETQ. Trimming cost V 4 bases and J 6 bases, with 10 bases left between them. The CDR3 totals 12 residues. The CDR3 loop reads CASSDLRSEAFF. The CDR3 nucleotides read TGCGCCAGCAGCGATCTCCGGTCTGAAGCTTTCTTT.

The chain couples TRBV4-3 to TRBJ1-2; D is unclear. Germline CDR1 and CDR2: LGHNA and YSLEER. Trimming pared 5 bases from V and 6 bases from J, leaving 19 bases between. The CDR3 is 15 residues long. CDR3 amino acids: CASSGPAGRWDGYTF. The CDR3 region has the DNA TGCGCCAGCAGCGGGCCTGCAGGCCGGTGGGATGGCTACACCTTC.

The J gene is TRBJ2-3, the V gene TRBV29-1, with 9 bases fitting TRBD2. CDR1 and CDR2 from the germline V gene are SQVTM and ANQGSEA. V dropped 5 bases and J dropped 1; count of bases not matched to a gene: 7. This CDR3 is 15 amino acids long. CDR3 sequence (DNA): TGCAGCGTTCGGGGTATAGCGGGGGGCACAGATACGCAGTATTTT. Residues: CSVRGIAGGTDTQYF.

This chain connects TRBV6-1 to TRBJ1-1, with D hard to call. Germline V CDR1 and CDR2: MNHNS, SASEGT. Trimming shortened V by 6 bases and J by 5 bases, and 16 bases separated the two germline ends. This CDR3 is built from 14 residues. This CDR3 is CASRATSRVTEAFF. In nucleotides, the CDR3 is TGTGCCAGCAGGGCTACCAGTCGGGTGACTGAAGCTTTCTTT.

V gene TRBV4-2 combines with J gene TRBJ2-7; 8 bases match TRBD1. Trimming removed 4 bases from V and 0 bases from J; junction bases left unmatched: 8. The CDR3 spans 16 residues. Germline V lookup: CDR1 LGHNA, CDR2 YNFKEQ. The CDR3 loop is CASSPSGGVGSYEQYF. CDR3 in DNA: TGTGCCAGCAGCCCCTCAGGGGGCGTGGGCTCCTACGAGCAGTACTTC.

The genes are TRBV7-2 and TRBJ1-1; TRBD1 matches at 9 bases. CDR3 length: 15 amino acids. V lost 4 bases and J lost 5; bases outside the gene matches: 8. Germline V gives CDR1 SGHTA, CDR2 FQGNSA. CDR3 sequence (DNA): TGTGCCAGCAGCTCCAACCATGGGACAGGGACTGAAGCTTTCTTT. Protein product: CASSSNHGTGTEAFF.

The V and J genes are TRBV2 and TRBJ2-1; 7 bases agree with TRBD2. There are 14 residues in the CDR3. With V trimmed by 6 bases and J by 3 bases, 5 bases remained unmatched. CDR1 and CDR2 from the germline V gene are SNHLY and FYNNEI. The CDR3 loop reads CASRRDYNYNEQFF. The CDR3 coding sequence is TGTGCCAGCAGGAGGGACTACAACTACAATGAGCAGTTCTTC.

This clone was found once. The chain carries TRBV27 and TRBJ1-1; D not certain. The CDR3 is 14 amino acids. CDR1 and CDR2 from the germline V gene are MNHEY and SMNVEV (reference sequence). Trimming removed 0 bases at V and 4 bases at J, with 9 bases between. DNA for the CDR3: TGTGCCAGCAGTTTATCAAGTAGTATCACTGAAGCTTTCTTT. Its protein is CASSLSSSITEAFF.

This chain links TRBV4-3 with TRBJ2-3; 10 positions match TRBD2. With 3 bases clipped from V and 3 bases from J, the junction kept 21 bases outside the gene matches. Germline lookup yields CDR1 LGHNA and CDR2 YSLEER. The CDR3 loop spans 21 amino acids. Here the CDR3 DNA reads TGCGCCAGCAGCCATCGATACATGGAGCGGGGGGGCCTCCCAAGGACAGATACGCAGTATTTT. As protein: CASSHRYMERGGLPRTDTQYF.

The CDR3 coding sequence is TGTGCCACCAGCAGAGATCGCGGACAGGGAAGAGGTCCCGGGGAGCTGTTTTTT. It specifies CATSRDRGQGRGPGELFF. The chain uses TRBV15 and TRBJ2-2, with 8 bases aligning to TRBD1. The germline CDR1 and CDR2 sequences are LNHNV and YYDKDF (reference sequence). The CDR3 totals 18 residues. V shed 0 bases, J shed 6 bases, and the junction held 12 bases outside the gene matches.

The chain joins TRBV6-1 to TRBJ2-7; the D gene is possibly TRBD1 (6 bases). The CDR3 loop spans 11 amino acids. V lost 6 bases to trimming and J lost 7 bases, with 10 bases between them. Germline V gene data show CDR1 as MNHNS and CDR2 as SASEGT. The DNA of the CDR3 is TGTGCCAGCAGACCTCAGGGGGAGCAGTACTTC. Protein sequence: CASRPQGEQYF.

The chain couples TRBV28 to TRBJ1-4, with D hard to call. CDR1 is MDHEN and CDR2 is SYDVKM in the germline V gene. V was shortened by 4 bases and J by 1 base, with 10 bases between the two germline ends. The length of the CDR3 is 15 residues. The CDR3 DNA is TGTGCCAGCAGTTCCCCGTTAGAAACTAATGAAAAACTGTTTTTT. This sequence encodes CASSSPLETNEKLFF.

The chain couples TRBV6-6 to TRBJ1-5, with 7 bases lining up with TRBD1. From germline, CDR1 is MNHNY and CDR2 SVGAGI (reference sequence). Germline trimming cut 5 bases from V and 2 bases from J; bases unmatched to any gene: 6. CDR3 length equals 15 residues. CDR3 DNA: TGTGCCAGCAGTACGACAGGGATGGGCAATCAGCCCCAGCATTTT. Encoded protein: CASSTTGMGNQPQHF.

The chain couples TRBV5-1 to TRBJ2-5; weak D call: TRBD2 (5 bases). The tail of the sequence fits TRBJ2-7 better, so the J call may be wrong. Germline CDR1 SGHRS, CDR2 YFSETQ. This CDR3 is built from 15 residues. CDR3: CASSLVWSGADEQYF. The DNA for the CDR3 is TGCGCCAGCAGCTTGGTGTGGAGCGGAGCGGACGAGCAGTACTTC.